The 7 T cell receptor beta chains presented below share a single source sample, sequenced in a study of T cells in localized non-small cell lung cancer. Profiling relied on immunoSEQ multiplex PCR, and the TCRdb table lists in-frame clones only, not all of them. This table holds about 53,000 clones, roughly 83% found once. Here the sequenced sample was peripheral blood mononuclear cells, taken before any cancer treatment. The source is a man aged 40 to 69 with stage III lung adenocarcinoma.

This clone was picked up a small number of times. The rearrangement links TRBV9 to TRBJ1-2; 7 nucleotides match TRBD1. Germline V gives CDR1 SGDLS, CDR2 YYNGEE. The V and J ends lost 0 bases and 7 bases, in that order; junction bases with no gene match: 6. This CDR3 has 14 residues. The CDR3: CASSVGSGDSGYTF. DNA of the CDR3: TGTGCCAGCAGCGTAGGCTCAGGGGACAGTGGCTACACCTTC.

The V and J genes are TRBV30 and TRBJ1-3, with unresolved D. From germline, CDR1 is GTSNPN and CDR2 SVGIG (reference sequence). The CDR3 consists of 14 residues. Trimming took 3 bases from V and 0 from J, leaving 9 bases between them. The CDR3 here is CAWSPGFSGNTIYF. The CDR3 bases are TGTGCCTGGAGCCCGGGATTCTCTGGAAACACCATATATTTT.

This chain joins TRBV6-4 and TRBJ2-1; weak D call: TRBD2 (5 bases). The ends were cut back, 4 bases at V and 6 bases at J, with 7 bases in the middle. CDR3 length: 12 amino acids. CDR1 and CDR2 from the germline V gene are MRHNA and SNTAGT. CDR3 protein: CASSVAGNEQFF. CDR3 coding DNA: TGTGCCAGCAGTGTGGCGGGCAATGAGCAGTTCTTC.

CDR3 loop: CASSEDLGEQYF. In nucleotides, the CDR3 is TGTGCCAGCAGTGAAGATTTAGGAGAGCAGTACTTC. The gene calls are TRBV2 and TRBJ2-7; D is unresolved. This CDR3 contains 12 residues. The V and J ends lost 1 base and 7 bases respectively, with 8 bases between them. Per germline, CDR1 SNHLY and CDR2 FYNNEI.

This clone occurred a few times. The CDR3 DNA is TGCAGCGTCGGGTTTGGAATCTCTAACACAGATACGCAGTATTTT. This gives the protein CSVGFGISNTDTQYF. This sequence joins TRBV29-1 and TRBJ2-3, with D hard to call. The germline gives CDR1 SQVTM, CDR2 ANQGSEA. The CDR3 totals 15 residues. Trimming stripped 6 bases from V and 2 bases from J, with 18 bases between.

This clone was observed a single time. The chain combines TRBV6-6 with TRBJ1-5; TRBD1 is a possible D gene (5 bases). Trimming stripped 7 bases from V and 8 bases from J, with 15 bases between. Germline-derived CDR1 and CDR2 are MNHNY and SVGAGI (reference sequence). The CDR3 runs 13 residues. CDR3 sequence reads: CASTLPGGEPQHF. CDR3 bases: TGTGCCAGCACCCTACCGGGAGGGGAGCCCCAGCATTTT.

The CDR3 nucleotides read TGTGCCAGCAGGGTTGACAGGGCTGGAAACACCATATATTTT. Its translation: CASRVDRAGNTIYF. The rearrangement joins TRBV6-1 to TRBJ1-3, with 7 bases matching TRBD1. The CDR3 is made up of 14 amino acids. V shed 6 bases and J 2 bases; nucleotides not matched to a gene: 4. Germline lookup yields CDR1 MNHNS and CDR2 SASEGT.